This section outlines one TCR beta chain sequence together with its context. As yet, its antigen is unknown. Construction of the TCRbeta library involved unique molecular identifiers. TCRdb re-called the PCR reads through MiXCR, storing one row per CDR3 protein. The data show hundreds of thousands of distinct CDR3 sequences, about 16% seen once. This sample was included in a study of T-cell reconstitution after alpha-beta-depleted transplantation in children. Study-wide results and caveats: Newly produced T cells mostly provided counts and TCRbeta diversity after one year, as hyperexpanded clones declined. Surviving recipient T cells and intrathymic progenitors accounted for some patients' high TCRbeta diversity at day 60. Two months or so post-transplant, alpha-beta T cells reportedly derived from several hundred expanded graft clones.

Germline CDR1 is KGHDR and CDR2 is SFDVKD. With V trimmed by 0 bases and J by 0 bases, 7 bases remained unmatched. The CDR3 extends over 18 amino acids. The specimen was PBMCs, mostly from graft donor cells, collected 360 days after TCRalphabeta/CD19-depleted stem cell transplant. The TCR was taken from a male patient younger than 18 who had a stem cell transplant for acute lymphoblastic leukemia, so the T cells may come from the graft donor. The chain carries TRBV24-1 and TRBJ2-1; 7 positions match TRBD2. The CDR3 region has the DNA TGTGCCACCAGTGATTTGGGTAGCGGGCGTAGCTCCTACAATGAGCAGTTCTTC. Protein product: CATSDLGSGRSSYNEQFF.